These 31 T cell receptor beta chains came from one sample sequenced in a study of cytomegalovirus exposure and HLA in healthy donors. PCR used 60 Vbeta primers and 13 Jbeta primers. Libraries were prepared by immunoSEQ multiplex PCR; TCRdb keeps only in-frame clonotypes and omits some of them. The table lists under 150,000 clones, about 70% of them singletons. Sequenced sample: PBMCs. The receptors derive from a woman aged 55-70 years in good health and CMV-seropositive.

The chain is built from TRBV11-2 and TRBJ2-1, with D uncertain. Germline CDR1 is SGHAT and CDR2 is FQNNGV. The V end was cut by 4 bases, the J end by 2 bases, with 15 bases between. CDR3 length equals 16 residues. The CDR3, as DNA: TGTGCCAGCAGCTCCCAAGACTCGGAGACCTACAATGAGCAGTTCTTC. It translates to CASSSQDSETYNEQFF.

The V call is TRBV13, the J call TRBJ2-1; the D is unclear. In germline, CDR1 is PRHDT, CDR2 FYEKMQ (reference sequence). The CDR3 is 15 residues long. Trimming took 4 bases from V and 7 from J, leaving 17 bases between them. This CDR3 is CASSSRVSSANEQFF. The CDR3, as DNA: TGTGCCAGCAGCTCCCGGGTGAGTTCAGCGAATGAGCAGTTCTTC.

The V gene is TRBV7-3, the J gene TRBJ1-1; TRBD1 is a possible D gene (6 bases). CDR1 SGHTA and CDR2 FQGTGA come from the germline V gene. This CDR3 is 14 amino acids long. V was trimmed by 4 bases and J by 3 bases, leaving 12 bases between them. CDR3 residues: CASSSTRGHTEAFF. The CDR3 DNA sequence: TGTGCCAGCAGCTCTACCAGGGGTCACACTGAAGCTTTCTTT.

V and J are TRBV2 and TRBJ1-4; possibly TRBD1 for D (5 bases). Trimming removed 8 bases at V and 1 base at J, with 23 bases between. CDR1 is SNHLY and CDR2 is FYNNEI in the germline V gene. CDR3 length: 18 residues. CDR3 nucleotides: TGTGCCAGCCACCCTCGTACCCCGGGGGAGGAAACTAATGAAAAACTGTTTTTT. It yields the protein CASHPRTPGEETNEKLFF.

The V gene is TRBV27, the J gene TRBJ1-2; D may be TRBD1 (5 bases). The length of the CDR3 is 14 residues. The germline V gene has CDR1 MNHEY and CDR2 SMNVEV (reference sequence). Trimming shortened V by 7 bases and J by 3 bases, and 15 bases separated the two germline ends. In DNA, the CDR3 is TGTGCCAGCAAACCTTGGGGGGTGGACTATGGCTACACCTTC. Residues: CASKPWGVDYGYTF.

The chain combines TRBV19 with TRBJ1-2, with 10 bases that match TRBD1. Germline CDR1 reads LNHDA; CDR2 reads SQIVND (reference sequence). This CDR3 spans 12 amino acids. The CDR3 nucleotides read TGTGCGCTTGGGACAGGGGTCTATGGCTACACCTTC. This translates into CALGTGVYGYTF.

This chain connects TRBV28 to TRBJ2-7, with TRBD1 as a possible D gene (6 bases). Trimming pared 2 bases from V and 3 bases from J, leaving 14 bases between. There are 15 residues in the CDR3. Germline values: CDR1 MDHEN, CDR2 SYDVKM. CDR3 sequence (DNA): TGTGCCAGCAGTTTACCGGCAGGGGTGGTCTACGAGCAGTACTTC. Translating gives CASSLPAGVVYEQYF.

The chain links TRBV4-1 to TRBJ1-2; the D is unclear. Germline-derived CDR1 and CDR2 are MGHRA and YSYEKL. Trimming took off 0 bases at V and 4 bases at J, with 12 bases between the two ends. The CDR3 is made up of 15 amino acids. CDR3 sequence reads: CASSQEEVMVYGYTF. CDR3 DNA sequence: TGCGCCAGCAGCCAAGAGGAGGTCATGGTCTATGGCTACACCTTC.

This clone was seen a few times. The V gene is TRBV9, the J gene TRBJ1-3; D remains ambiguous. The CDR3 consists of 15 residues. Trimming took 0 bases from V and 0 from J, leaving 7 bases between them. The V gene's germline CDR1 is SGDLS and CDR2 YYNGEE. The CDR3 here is CASSVDGSSGNTIYF. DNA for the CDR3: TGTGCCAGCAGCGTAGACGGTAGCTCTGGAAACACCATATATTTT.

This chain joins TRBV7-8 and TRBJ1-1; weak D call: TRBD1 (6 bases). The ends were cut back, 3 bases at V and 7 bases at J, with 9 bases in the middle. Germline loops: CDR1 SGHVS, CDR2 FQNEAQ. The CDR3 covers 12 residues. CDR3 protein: CASSFRGHEAFF. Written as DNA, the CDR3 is TGTGCCAGCAGCTTCCGGGGACATGAAGCTTTCTTT.

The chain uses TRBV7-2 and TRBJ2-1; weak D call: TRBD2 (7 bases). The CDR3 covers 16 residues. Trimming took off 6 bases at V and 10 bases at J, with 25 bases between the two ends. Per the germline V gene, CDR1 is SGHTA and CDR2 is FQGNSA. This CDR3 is CASRDTPQGGLREQFF. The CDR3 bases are TGTGCCAGCAGAGATACCCCACAGGGAGGGTTGCGGGAGCAGTTCTTC.

CDR3: CASSYSDWYTEAFF. The CDR3 DNA reads as TGTGCCAGCAGTTATTCCGACTGGTACACTGAAGCTTTCTTT. The V gene is TRBV6-6, the J gene TRBJ1-1; no definite D call. Trimming shortened V by 3 bases and J by 3 bases, and 11 bases separated the two germline ends. The CDR3 consists of 14 residues. Germline V gene data show CDR1 as MNHNY and CDR2 as SVGAGI (reference sequence).

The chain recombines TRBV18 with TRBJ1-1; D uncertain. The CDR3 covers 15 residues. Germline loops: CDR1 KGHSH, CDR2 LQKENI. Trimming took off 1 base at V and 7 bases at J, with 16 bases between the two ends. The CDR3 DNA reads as TGTGCCAGCTCACCACGGGCCGCAGGTGGAAGTGAAGCTTTCTTT. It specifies CASSPRAAGGSEAFF.

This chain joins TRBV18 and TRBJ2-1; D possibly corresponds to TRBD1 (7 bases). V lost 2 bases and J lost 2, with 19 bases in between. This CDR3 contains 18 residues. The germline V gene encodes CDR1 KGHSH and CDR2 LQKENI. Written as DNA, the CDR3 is TGTGCCAGCTCACCAAGAGTATCCAGGGGGGACCCCTACAATGAGCAGTTCTTC. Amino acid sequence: CASSPRVSRGDPYNEQFF.

CDR3 nucleotide sequence: TGTGCCAGCAGGACTCTCGGGACAGGGGATGGCTACACCTTC. It yields the protein CASRTLGTGDGYTF. The chain combines TRBV6-5 with TRBJ1-2; 10 bases are shared with TRBD1. CDR1 is MNHEY, CDR2 SVGAGI, per germline. CDR3 length: 14 residues. Trimming took 6 bases from V and 6 from J; bases not matched to a gene: 7.

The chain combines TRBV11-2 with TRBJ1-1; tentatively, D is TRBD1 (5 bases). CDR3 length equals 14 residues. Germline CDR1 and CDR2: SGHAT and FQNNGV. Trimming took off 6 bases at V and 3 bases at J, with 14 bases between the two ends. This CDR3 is CASSTTQGYTEAFF. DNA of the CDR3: TGTGCCAGCAGTACCACGCAGGGTTACACTGAAGCTTTCTTT.

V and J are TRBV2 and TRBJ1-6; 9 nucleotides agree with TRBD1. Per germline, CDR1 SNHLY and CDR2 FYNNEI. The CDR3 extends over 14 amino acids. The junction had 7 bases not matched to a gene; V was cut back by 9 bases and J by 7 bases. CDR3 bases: TGTGCCAGTAGCCGGGACAGGGTAAATTCACCCCTCCACTTT. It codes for CASSRDRVNSPLHF. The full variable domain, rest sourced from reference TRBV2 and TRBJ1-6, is EPEVTQTPSHQVTQMGQEVILRCVPISNHLYFYWYRQILGQKVEFLVSFYNNEISEKSEIFDDQFSVERPDGSNFTLKIRSTKLEDSAMYFCASSRDRVNSPLHFGNGTRLTVT.

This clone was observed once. The CDR3 region is CASSLASYPEAFF. The CDR3 DNA reads TGTGCCAGCAGCTTAGCTAGTTATCCTGAAGCTTTCTTT. The rearrangement uses TRBV7-9 and TRBJ1-1; D remains unclear. The CDR3 has 13 amino acids. Trimming left V 0 bases short and J 6 bases short, with 8 bases between. Germline-derived CDR1 and CDR2 are SEHNR and FQNEAQ (reference sequence).

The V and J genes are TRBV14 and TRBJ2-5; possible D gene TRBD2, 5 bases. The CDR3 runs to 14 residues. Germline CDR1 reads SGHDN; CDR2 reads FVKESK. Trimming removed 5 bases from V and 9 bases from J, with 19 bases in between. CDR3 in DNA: TGTGCCAGCAGCACACTAGAGGCTTGGGGTCCCCAGTACTTC. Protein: CASSTLEAWGPQYF. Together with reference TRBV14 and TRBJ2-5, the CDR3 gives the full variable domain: EAGVTQFPSHSVIEKGQTVTLRCDPISGHDNLYWYRRVMGKEIKFLLHFVKESKQDESGMPNNRFLAERTGGTYSTLKVQPAELEDSGVYFCASSTLEAWGPQYFGPGTRLLVL.

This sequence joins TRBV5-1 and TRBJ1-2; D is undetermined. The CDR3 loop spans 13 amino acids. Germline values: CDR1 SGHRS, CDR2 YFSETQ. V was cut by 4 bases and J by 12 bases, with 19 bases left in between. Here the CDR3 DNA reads TGCGCCAGCAGCGGAAGCCGGGGAGGTGAAGACACCTTC. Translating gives CASSGSRGGEDTF.

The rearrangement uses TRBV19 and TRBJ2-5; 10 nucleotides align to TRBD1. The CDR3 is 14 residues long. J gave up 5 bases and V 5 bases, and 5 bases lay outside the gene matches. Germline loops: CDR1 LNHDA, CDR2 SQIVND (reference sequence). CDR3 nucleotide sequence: TGTGCCAGTAGTCTTTCGGGACAGGGGGAGACCCAGTACTTC. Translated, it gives CASSLSGQGETQYF.

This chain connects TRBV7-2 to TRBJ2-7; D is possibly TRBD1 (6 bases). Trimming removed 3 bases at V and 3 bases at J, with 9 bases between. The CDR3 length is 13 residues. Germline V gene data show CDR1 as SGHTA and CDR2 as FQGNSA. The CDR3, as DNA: TGTGCCAGCAGCTTTCAGGGGCACTACGAGCAGTACTTC. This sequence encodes CASSFQGHYEQYF.

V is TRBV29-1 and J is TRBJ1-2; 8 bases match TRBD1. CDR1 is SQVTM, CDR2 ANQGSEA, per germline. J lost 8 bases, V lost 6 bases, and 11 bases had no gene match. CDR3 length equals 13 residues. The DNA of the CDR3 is TGCAGCGTCGAGAGGGACAGGAGGCGAGGCTACACCTTC. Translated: CSVERDRRRGYTF.

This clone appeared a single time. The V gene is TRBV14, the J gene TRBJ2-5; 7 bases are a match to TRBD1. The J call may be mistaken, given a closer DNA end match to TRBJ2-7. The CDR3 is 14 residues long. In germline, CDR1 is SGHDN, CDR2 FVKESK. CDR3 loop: CASSQVTGRYEQYF. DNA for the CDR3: TGTGCCAGCAGCCAAGTGACAGGGCGCTACGAGCAGTACTTC.

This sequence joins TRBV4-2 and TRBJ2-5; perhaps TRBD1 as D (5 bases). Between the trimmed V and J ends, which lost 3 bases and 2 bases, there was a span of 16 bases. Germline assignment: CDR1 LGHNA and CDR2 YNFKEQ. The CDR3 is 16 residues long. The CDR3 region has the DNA TGTGCCAGCAGCCAGGGTATAGGACATTTGCAAGAGACCCAGTACTTC. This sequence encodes CASSQGIGHLQETQYF.

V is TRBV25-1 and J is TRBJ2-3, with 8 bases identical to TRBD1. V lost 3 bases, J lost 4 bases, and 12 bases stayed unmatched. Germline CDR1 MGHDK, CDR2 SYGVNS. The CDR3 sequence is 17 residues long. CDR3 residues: CASSEDRVVNVADTQYF. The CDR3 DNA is TGTGCCAGCAGTGAGGACAGGGTGGTCAACGTTGCAGATACGCAGTATTTT.

CDR3 region: CASSIQGNPYEQYF. The DNA of the CDR3 is TGTGCCAGCTCAATACAGGGGAACCCCTACGAGCAGTACTTC. This chain joins TRBV18 and TRBJ2-7, with 7 nucleotides matching TRBD1. The germline CDR1 and CDR2 sequences are KGHSH and LQKENI. The CDR3 has 14 amino acids. The V gene end was trimmed by 5 bases and the J gene end by 2 bases; junction bases not matched to a gene: 6.

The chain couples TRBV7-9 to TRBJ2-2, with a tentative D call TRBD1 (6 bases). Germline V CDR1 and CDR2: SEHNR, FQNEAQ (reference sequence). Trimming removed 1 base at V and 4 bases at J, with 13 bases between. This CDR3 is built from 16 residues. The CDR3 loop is CASSLGRGASTGELFF. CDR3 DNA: TGTGCCAGCAGCTTAGGCAGGGGCGCGAGCACCGGGGAGCTGTTTTTT.

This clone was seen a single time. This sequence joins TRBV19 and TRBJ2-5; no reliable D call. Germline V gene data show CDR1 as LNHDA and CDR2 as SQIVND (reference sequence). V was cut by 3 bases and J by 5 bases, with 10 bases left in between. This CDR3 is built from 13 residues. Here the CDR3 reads CASSIQKRETQYF. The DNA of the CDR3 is TGTGCCAGTAGTATTCAAAAGAGGGAGACCCAGTACTTC.

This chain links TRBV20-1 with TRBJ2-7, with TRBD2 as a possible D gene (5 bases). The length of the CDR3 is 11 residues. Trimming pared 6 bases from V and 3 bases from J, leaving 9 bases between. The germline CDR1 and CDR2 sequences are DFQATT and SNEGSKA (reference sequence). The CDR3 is CSAARDYEQYF. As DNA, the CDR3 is TGCAGTGCGGCTCGGGACTACGAGCAGTACTTC.

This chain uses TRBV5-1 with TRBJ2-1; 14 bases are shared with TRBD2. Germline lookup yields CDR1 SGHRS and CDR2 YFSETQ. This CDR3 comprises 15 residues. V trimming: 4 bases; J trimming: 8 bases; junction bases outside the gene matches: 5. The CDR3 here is CASSPGLAGVDEQFF. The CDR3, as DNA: TGCGCCAGCAGCCCGGGACTAGCGGGGGTGGATGAGCAGTTCTTC.